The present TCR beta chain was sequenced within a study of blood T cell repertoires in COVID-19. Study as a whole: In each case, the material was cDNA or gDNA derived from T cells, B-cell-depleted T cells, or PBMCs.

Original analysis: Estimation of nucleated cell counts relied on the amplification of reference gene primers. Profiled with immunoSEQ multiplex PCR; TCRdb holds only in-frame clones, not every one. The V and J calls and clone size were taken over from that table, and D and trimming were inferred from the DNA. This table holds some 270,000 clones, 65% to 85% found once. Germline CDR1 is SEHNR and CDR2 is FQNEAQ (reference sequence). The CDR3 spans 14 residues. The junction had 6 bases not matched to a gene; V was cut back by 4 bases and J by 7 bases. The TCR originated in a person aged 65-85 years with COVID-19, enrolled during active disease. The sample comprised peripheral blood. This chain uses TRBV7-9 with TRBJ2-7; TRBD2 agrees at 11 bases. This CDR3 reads CASSYSGGALEQYF. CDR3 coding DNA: TGTGCCAGCAGCTATAGCGGGGGGGCATTAGAGCAGTACTTC.